This paragraph covers one T cell receptor (beta chain) sequence. The antigen remains unidentified. Germline V gene data show CDR1 as SGHRS and CDR2 as YFSETQ. The V end lost 1 base, the J end lost 13 bases, and 23 bases lay between the germline ends. The CDR3 covers 15 residues. The data were obtained in a study of shared clonotypes between healthy human individuals. Replicate PCRs run on sorted subsets employed 200 ng DNA, around 31,000 T cell genomes. Authors' analysis steps: ImmunoSEQ output lacked quality scores and full-length reads, limiting matched filtering. The table came from immunoSEQ multiplex PCR; TCRdb's copy has only in-frame clones and leaves some out. V and J calls and clone size are copied from that table; D and trimming were computed from the DNA. The sample holds about 770,000 clones, approximately 72% seen once. Study-level points and caveats: Clonotypes not shared had lower generation probabilities than those common to all four donors.

The chain carries TRBV5-1 and TRBJ2-5; TRBD1 might be the D (5 bases). This clonotype was obtained from a woman between 25 and 40 years old in good health. Sequencing used memory CD4+ T cells sorted from blood. The subset: CD45RA-negative fraction. CDR3 region: CASSLISGLGSSPYF. The CDR3 DNA is TGCGCCAGCAGCTTGATTTCAGGGCTCGGGTCTTCCCCGTACTTC.